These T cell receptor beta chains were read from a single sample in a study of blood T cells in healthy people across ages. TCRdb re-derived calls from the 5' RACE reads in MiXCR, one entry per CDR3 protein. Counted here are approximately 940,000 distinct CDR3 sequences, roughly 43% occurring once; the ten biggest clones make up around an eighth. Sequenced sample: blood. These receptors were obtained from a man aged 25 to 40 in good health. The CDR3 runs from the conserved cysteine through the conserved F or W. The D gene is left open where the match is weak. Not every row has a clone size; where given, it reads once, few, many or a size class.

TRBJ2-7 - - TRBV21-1 TGTGCCAGCAGCAAAGATAAGGGGGGCTACGAGCAGTACTTC CASSKDKGGYEQYF
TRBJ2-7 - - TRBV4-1 TGCGCCAACAGCCAAGATACCCTCTACGAGCAGTACTTC CANSQDTLYEQYF
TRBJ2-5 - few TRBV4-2 TGTGCCAGCAGCCAGGTTCAGGGCGATCAAGAGACCCAGTACTTC CASSQVQGDQETQYF
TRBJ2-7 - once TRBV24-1 TGTGCCACCAGTGACCCTGACGGATACGAGCAGTACTTC CATSDPDGYEQYF
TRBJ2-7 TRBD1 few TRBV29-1 TGCAGCGGGGGACAGTCGTCCTACGAGCAGTACTTC CSGGQSSYEQYF
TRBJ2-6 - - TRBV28 TGTGCCAGCAGTTTGCACGGCTCTGGGGCCAACGTCCTGACTTTC CASSLHGSGANVLTF
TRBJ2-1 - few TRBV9 TGTGCCAGCAGCCCCCGAAACAATGAGCAGTTCTTC CASSPRNNEQFF
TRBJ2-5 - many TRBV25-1 TGTGCCAGCAGTGAATATGCGGGTAGGGAGACCCAGTACTTC CASSEYAGRETQYF
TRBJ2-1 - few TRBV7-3 TGTGCCAGCAGCCTAACTAGACTCGACAATGAGCAGTTCTTC CASSLTRLDNEQFF
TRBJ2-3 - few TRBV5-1 TGCGCCAGCAGCTTCGGGACTTCCGCTTACACAGATACGCAGTATTTT CASSFGTSAYTDTQYF
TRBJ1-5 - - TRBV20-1 TGTAGTGCTAGAGCTAGGCAGGGCAATCAGCCCCAGCATTTT CSARARQGNQPQHF
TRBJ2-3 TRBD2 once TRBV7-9 TGTGCCAGCAGCCGACCGGGACTAGCGACAGATACGCAGTATTTT CASSRPGLATDTQYF
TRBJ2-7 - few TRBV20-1 TGCAGTGCTCCCGACCCATTAACCCAGTACTTC CSAPDPLTQYF
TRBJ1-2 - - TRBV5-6 TGTGCCAGCAGCGACCCGGCGGAAGAGGGTGGCTACACCTTC CASSDPAEEGGYTF
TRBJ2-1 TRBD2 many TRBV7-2 TGTGCCAGCAGTTCGCGGGGGAGCTCCTACAATGAGCAGTTCTTC CASSSRGSSYNEQFF
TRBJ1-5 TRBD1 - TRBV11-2 TGTGCCAGCAGCCGACCCGGGACAGGGAATCAGCCCCAGCATTTT CASSRPGTGNQPQHF
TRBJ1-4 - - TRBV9 TGTGCCAGCAGCCCCTCGACAGGACCTGAAAAACTGTTTTTT CASSPSTGPEKLFF
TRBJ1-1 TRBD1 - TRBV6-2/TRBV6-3 TGTGCCAGCAGTGTCCCCCGGGACAGGGGAGGTTCGAACACTGAAGCTTTCTTT CASSVPRDRGGSNTEAFF
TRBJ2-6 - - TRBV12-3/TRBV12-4 TGTGCCAGCAGTTTAGTCGGACGGAGTACTGGGGCCAACGTCCTGACTTTC CASSLVGRSTGANVLTF
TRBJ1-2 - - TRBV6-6 TGTGCCAGCAGTTACGAAAACTATGGCTACACCTTC CASSYENYGYTF
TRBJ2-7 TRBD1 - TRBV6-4 TGTGCCAGCAGTGACACCGACAGGGGCGAGCAGTACTTC CASSDTDRGEQYF
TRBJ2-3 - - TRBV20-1 TGCAGTGCTCCCAGGGGTGAAAGCACAGATACGCAGTATTTT CSAPRGESTDTQYF
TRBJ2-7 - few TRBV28 TGTGCCAGCAGTTTGTTGGGCCAGATCCCCGGTTTCTACGAGCAGTACTTC CASSLLGQIPGFYEQYF
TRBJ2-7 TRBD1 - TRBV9 TGTTCCAGCGGACAGGGCTTCTACGAGCAGTACTTC CSSGQGFYEQYF
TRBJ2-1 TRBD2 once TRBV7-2 TGTGCCAGCAGACTAGCGGGAGATCGGAGGAATGAGCAGTTCTTC CASRLAGDRRNEQFF
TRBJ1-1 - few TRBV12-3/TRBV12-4 TGTGCCAGCAGTTTAGCGGGGGGTGAAGCTTTCTTT CASSLAGGEAFF
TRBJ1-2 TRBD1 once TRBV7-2 TGTGCCAGCAGCCCCACAGGGGGACCTAACTATGGCTACACCTTC CASSPTGGPNYGYTF
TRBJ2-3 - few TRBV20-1 TGCAGTGCTAAGCCCCCTCTAGACACAGATACGCAGTATTTT CSAKPPLDTDTQYF
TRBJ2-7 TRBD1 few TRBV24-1 TGTGCCACCAGTAGACAGGGGGCAGGAGAGCAGTACTTC CATSRQGAGEQYF
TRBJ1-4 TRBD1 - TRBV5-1 TGCGCCAGCAGCGTGATGGGACAGGAGAATGAAAAACTGTTTTTT CASSVMGQENEKLFF
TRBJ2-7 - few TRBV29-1 TGCAGCGTCAGGGGAGGGGACAGCTTGTACGAGCAGTACTTC CSVRGGDSLYEQYF
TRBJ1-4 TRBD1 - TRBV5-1 TGCGCCAGCAGCCTTGGGACAGGGGTAAATGAAAAACTGTTTTTT CASSLGTGVNEKLFF
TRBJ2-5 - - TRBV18 TGTGCCAGCTCACCAGACAGGTGGACCCAGTACTTC CASSPDRWTQYF
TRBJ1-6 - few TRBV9 TGTGCCAGCAGCGTGACGCAGGGTAATTCACCCCTCCACTTT CASSVTQGNSPLHF
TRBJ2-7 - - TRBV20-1 TGCAGTGCTAGATCGGGGGCTGACAATGAGCAGTACTTC CSARSGADNEQYF
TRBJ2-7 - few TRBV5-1 TGCGCCAGCAGCGTACTTGGGCCCTACGAGCAGTACTTC CASSVLGPYEQYF
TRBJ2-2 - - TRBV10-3 TGTGCCATCAGACCGGGACGGAACACCGGGGAGCTGTTTTTT CAIRPGRNTGELFF
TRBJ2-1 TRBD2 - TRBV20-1 TGCAGCCGGGGGGAGGGCTACAATGAGCAGTTCTTC CSRGEGYNEQFF
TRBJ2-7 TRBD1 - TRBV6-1 TGTGCCAGCAGTGAACAGGGGGCGAGATACGAGCAGTACTTC CASSEQGARYEQYF
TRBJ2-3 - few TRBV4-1 TGCGCCAGCAGCCAAGTCCCCGCCCTCGCAGATACGCAGTATTTT CASSQVPALADTQYF
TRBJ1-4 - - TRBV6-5 TGTGCCAGCAGTTACTCGGCAGGGAATAGTGAAAAACTGTTTTTT CASSYSAGNSEKLFF
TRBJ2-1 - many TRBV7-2 TGTGCCAGCAGCTTAATTATCGACAGCAATGAGCAGTTCTTC CASSLIIDSNEQFF
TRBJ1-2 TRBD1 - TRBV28 TGTGCCAGCAGCCTACCAGCACGACAGGGTTCGCGCGGCTACACCTTC CASSLPARQGSRGYTF
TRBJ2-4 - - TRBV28 TGTGCCAGCAGTTCCTCCTTCGGGACATCTCTGGGAGAGCAGTACTTC CASSSSFGTSLGEQYF
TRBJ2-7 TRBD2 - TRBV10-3 TGTGCCATCACCGGAACCCTAGCGGGAGGGACCTACGAGCAGTACTTC CAITGTLAGGTYEQYF
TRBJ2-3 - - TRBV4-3 TGCGCCAGCAGCCAAGACGGGACACCAGGCACAGATACGCAGTATTTT CASSQDGTPGTDTQYF
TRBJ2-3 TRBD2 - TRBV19 TGTGCCAGTAGTTTGGGACTAGCGGGGACATATACGCAGTATTTT CASSLGLAGTYTQYF
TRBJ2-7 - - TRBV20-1 TGCAGTGCTCCGGGACTTTCGACCTACAATGAGCAGTACTTC CSAPGLSTYNEQYF
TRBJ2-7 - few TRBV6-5 TGTGCCAGCAGTTATTCCTGGCCGGGATCCTACGAGCAGTACTTC CASSYSWPGSYEQYF
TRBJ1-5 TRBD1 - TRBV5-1 TGCGCCAGCAGCTTGGGGGACAGCGACAATCAGCCCCAGCATTTT CASSLGDSDNQPQHF
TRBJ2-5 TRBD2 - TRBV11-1 TGTGCCAGCAGCTTAGGCCACGGACTAGCGGGGGCGGTGGAGACCCAGTACTTC CASSLGHGLAGAVETQYF